Presented here are 17 T cell receptor beta chains from one specimen sequenced in a study of T cells in Graves' hyperthyroidism and ophthalmopathy. TCR beta CDR3 regions were amplified from RNA. An initial round of RT-PCR targeting the TCR CDR3 relied on the HTBI primer set. One entry per CDR3 protein, called by TCRdb with MiXCR from the multiplex PCR reads. The sample lists around 500,000 distinct CDR3 sequences, 11% to 15% occurring once. The sample taken for sequencing was blood. Receptors were obtained from a woman between 40 and 50 years old with Graves' hyperthyroidism.

This clonotype was counted ten times or more. The chain has TRBV20-1 and TRBJ2-3; TRBD1 is a possible D gene (6 bases). The CDR3 runs to 15 residues. V shed 5 bases and J shed 4 bases, with 19 bases lying between them. Germline assignment: CDR1 DFQATT and CDR2 SNEGSKA (reference sequence). The CDR3 DNA reads as TGCAGTGCTTTACCAGCAGGGGCCTCGGCAGATACGCAGTATTTT. Protein product: CSALPAGASADTQYF.

This clonotype was observed at least ten times. The chain carries TRBV2 and TRBJ1-1; D is unclear. V lost 4 bases and J lost 2, with 11 bases in between. Germline CDR1 reads SNHLY; CDR2 reads FYNNEI. This CDR3 has 14 residues. This chain's CDR3 is CASSGLGSNTEAFF. CDR3 nucleotide sequence: TGTGCCAGCAGTGGTTTGGGCAGTAACACTGAAGCTTTCTTT.

This clonotype appeared a few times. The gene calls are TRBV5-1 and TRBJ1-6; the D is unclear. Deletions cut 2 bases from V and 10 bases from J, with 16 bases between. The CDR3 has 15 amino acids. Per germline, CDR1 SGHRS and CDR2 YFSETQ. CDR3 DNA: TGCGCCAGCAGCTTCGGTATGGGGAGCGACTCACCCCTCCACTTT. This encodes CASSFGMGSDSPLHF.

This chain uses TRBV7-2 with TRBJ2-7, with 11 bases that match TRBD2. The germline CDR1 and CDR2 sequences are SGHTA and FQGNSA. Losses at the gene ends were 5 bases for V and 5 bases for J; bases not matched to a gene: 8. The CDR3 covers 15 residues. The CDR3, as DNA: TGTGCCAGCAGCCCCTCTAGCGGGAGGAGCCACGAGCAGTACTTC. It encodes CASSPSSGRSHEQYF.

In regard to this clonotype: A much larger clone lies one base from this, so it may be a read error. This chain connects TRBV5-1 to TRBJ2-1; TRBD2 matches 13 bases. With 5 bases clipped from V and 5 bases from J, the junction kept 4 bases outside the gene matches. CDR1 is SGHRS, CDR2 YFSETQ, per germline. The CDR3 loop spans 15 amino acids. The DNA of the CDR3 is TGCGCCAGCAGGTCGGGACTAGCGGGGAACAATGAGCAGTTCTTC. Its protein is CASRSGLAGNNEQFF.

This clonotype was recorded a few times. The rearrangement links TRBV5-6 to TRBJ2-1; possibly TRBD2 for D (6 bases). Germline values: CDR1 SGHDT, CDR2 YYEEEE. The CDR3 has 17 residues. With 4 bases removed from V and 0 bases from J, the gap between germline ends came to 17 bases. The CDR3 bases are TGTGCCAGCAGCCTTCCCACGGGGGTTAGCTCCTACAATGAGCAGTTCTTC. It yields the protein CASSLPTGVSSYNEQFF.

This clonotype has a handful of counts. The rearrangement uses TRBV6-1 and TRBJ2-2; D unresolved. The CDR3 length is 11 residues. The ends were cut back, 6 bases at V and 7 bases at J, with 6 bases in the middle. Germline V gives CDR1 MNHNS, CDR2 SASEGT. The CDR3 here is CASRTFGELFF. In DNA form, the CDR3 reads TGTGCCAGCAGGACTTTCGGGGAGCTGTTTTTT.

The table lists this clonotype with a few counts. The chain recombines TRBV20-1 with TRBJ2-7, with TRBD1 identical over 8 bases. Trimming removed 8 bases from V and 6 bases from J; junction bases left unmatched: 9. Germline CDR1 is DFQATT and CDR2 is SNEGSKA (reference sequence). The CDR3 has 12 amino acids. The CDR3 sequence is CSPGGERIEQYF. The CDR3 coding sequence is TGCAGTCCAGGGGGCGAAAGGATCGAGCAGTACTTC.

This clonotype was observed many times. This chain connects TRBV20-1 to TRBJ1-1; D might be TRBD1 (5 bases). Germline-derived CDR1 and CDR2 are DFQATT and SNEGSKA (reference sequence). Trimming shortened V by 4 bases and J by 2 bases, and 11 bases separated the two germline ends. The CDR3 has 13 residues. CDR3 region: CSATEGSNTEAFF. In nucleotides, the CDR3 is TGCAGTGCTACTGAGGGGTCCAACACTGAAGCTTTCTTT.

By share, this clonotype ranks as medium-sized. The V gene is TRBV5-1, the J gene TRBJ2-1, with 9 bases that match TRBD1. J lost 6 bases, V lost 5 bases, and 12 bases had no gene match. Germline V CDR1 and CDR2: SGHRS, YFSETQ. CDR3 size: 16 residues. In nucleotides, the CDR3 is TGCGCCAGCAGTAAGGAACAGGGGGCTCGGAGCAATGAGCAGTTCTTC. It translates to CASSKEQGARSNEQFF.

This clonotype appeared a few times. The chain is built from TRBV19 and TRBJ2-7; unclear D gene. CDR3 size: 16 residues. Between the trimmed V and J ends, which lost 3 bases and 0 bases, there was a span of 15 bases. The germline CDR1 and CDR2 sequences are LNHDA and SQIVND (reference sequence). The CDR3 sequence is CASSISIGIYSYEQYF. The CDR3, as DNA: TGTGCCAGTAGTATCTCTATTGGGATCTACTCCTACGAGCAGTACTTC. Looking up the rest from reference TRBV19 and TRBJ2-7 gives the full variable domain: DGGITQSPKYLFRKEGQNVTLSCEQNLNHDAMYWYRQDPGQGLRLIYYSQIVNDFQKGDIAEGYSVSREKKESFPLTVTSAQKNPTAFYLCASSISIGIYSYEQYFGPGTRLTVT.

This clonotype occurred many times. V gene TRBV2 combines with J gene TRBJ1-5; no reliable D call. Germline V gene sequence: CDR1 SNHLY, CDR2 FYNNEI. Trimming stripped 1 base from V and 4 bases from J, with 5 bases between. The CDR3 is made up of 13 amino acids. In DNA form, the CDR3 reads TGTGCCAGCAGTGAAGGGGTTAATCAGCCCCAGCATTTT. Translating it yields CASSEGVNQPQHF.

This clonotype was observed many times. The chain couples TRBV20-1 to TRBJ2-1, with D possibly being TRBD2 (6 bases). Trimming left V 1 base short and J 1 base short, with 20 bases between. This CDR3 has 18 amino acids. Per the germline V gene, CDR1 is DFQATT and CDR2 is SNEGSKA (reference sequence). The CDR3 DNA reads as TGCAGTGCTAGAGTAGCGGTGGGGCGGGATGGTTCCTACAATGAGCAGTTCTTC. Protein product: CSARVAVGRDGSYNEQFF.

V usage is TRBV6-2 or TRBV6-3 and J usage is TRBJ1-2; TRBD1 agrees at 8 bases. Per the germline V gene, CDR1 is MNHEY and CDR2 is SVGEGT. The V segment lost 6 bases and the J segment 4 bases; nucleotides outside the gene matches: 10. The CDR3 runs to 15 residues. The CDR3 sequence: CASRNGQGNFYGYTF. The CDR3 bases are TGTGCCAGCAGAAATGGACAGGGAAATTTCTATGGCTACACCTTC.

Concerning this clonotype: A read error may be the cause here, since a much bigger clone is one base away. The gene calls are TRBV28 and TRBJ2-1; no definite D call. The CDR3 length is 14 residues. Germline CDR1 reads MDHEN; CDR2 reads SYDVKM. Written as DNA, the CDR3 is TGTGCCAGCAGTTTTACTGACCGGAACAATGAGCGGTTCTTC. This gives the protein CASSFTDRNNERFF.

This clonotype was recorded many times. The CDR3 is CASTPLAGVDNEQFF. In DNA form, the CDR3 reads TGTGCCAGCACCCCATTAGCGGGAGTAGACAATGAGCAGTTCTTC. The V gene is TRBV27, the J gene TRBJ2-1, with TRBD2 matching over 9 bases. J was trimmed by 5 bases and V by 7 bases; bases with no gene match: 9. The CDR3 sequence is 15 residues long. Germline V gene lookup returns CDR1 MNHEY and CDR2 SMNVEV (reference sequence).

The chain uses TRBV9 and TRBJ2-5, with D uncertain. The V gene's germline CDR1 is SGDLS and CDR2 YYNGEE. This CDR3 region has 13 residues. V was clipped by 0 bases and J by 4 bases, with 7 bases between them. CDR3 in DNA: TGTGCCAGCAGCGTAGCTTCGTCAGAGACCCAGTACTTC. It codes for CASSVASSETQYF.